The subject of this entry is one T cell receptor (beta chain). What it recognizes is unknown. A read error may produce the germline difference seen at one junction end. The data are from a study of blood T cells in healthy people across ages. General study points: With age, beta diversity per million T cells declined roughly linearly, significantly by 40 to 50. Estimates of diversity drawn from one million T cells were considered underestimates.

A second about 6 to 12 cycle PCR used barcoded and J-beta primers. A template-switch adaptor with 12 random nucleotides tagged each cDNA molecule. One entry per CDR3 protein results from TCRdb running MiXCR on the 5' RACE reads. This sample carries over 450,000 distinct CDR3 sequences, under 30% of them seen once, and the ten largest clones take 8.7%. The CDR3 spans 12 residues. Germline CDR1 MNHEY, CDR2 SVGAGI. Another study also made use of these data, one on T cells of mothers and their children. That source adds: Sample barcodes and 2-4 random nucleotides were added by the M1S primer of the second PCR.

This chain links TRBV6-5 with TRBJ1-1; perhaps TRBD1 as D (6 bases). The sequence derives from a boy between 10 and 17 years old in good health. Sequencing was done on a sample of blood. CDR3 nucleotide sequence: TGTGCCAGCAGTTCAGGACAGAGTGAAGCTCTCTTT. This encodes CASSSGQSEALF.